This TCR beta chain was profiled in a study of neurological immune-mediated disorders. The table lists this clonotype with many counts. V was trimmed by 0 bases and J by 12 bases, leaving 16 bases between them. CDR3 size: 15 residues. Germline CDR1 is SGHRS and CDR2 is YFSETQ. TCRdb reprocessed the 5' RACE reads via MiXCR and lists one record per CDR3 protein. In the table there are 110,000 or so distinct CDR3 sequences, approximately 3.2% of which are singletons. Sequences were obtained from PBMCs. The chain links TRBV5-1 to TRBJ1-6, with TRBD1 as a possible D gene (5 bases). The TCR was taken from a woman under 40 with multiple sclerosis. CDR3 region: CASSLERGRSIPLHF. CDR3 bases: TGCGCCAGCAGCTTGGAAAGGGGACGGAGTATACCCCTCCACTTT.